This T cell receptor (beta chain) was sequenced in a study of control samples from healthy donors and cancer patients. Unmatched junction bases numbered 9, after V lost 5 bases and J lost 4 bases. Per the germline V gene, CDR1 is SGHAT and CDR2 is FQNNGV. This CDR3 spans 15 amino acids. Produced via immunoSEQ multiplex PCR; TCRdb's table is partial and in-frame only. The table has 100,000 to 150,000 clones, roughly 90% seen once. Sequences were obtained from blood. The rearrangement links TRBV11-2 to TRBJ2-3; 7 bases agree with TRBD1. The TCR sequence derives from a man aged 18 to 30 in good health. CDR3 region: CASSPHRGLADTQYF. The CDR3 coding sequence is TGTGCCAGCAGCCCCCACAGGGGTTTAGCAGATACGCAGTATTTT.